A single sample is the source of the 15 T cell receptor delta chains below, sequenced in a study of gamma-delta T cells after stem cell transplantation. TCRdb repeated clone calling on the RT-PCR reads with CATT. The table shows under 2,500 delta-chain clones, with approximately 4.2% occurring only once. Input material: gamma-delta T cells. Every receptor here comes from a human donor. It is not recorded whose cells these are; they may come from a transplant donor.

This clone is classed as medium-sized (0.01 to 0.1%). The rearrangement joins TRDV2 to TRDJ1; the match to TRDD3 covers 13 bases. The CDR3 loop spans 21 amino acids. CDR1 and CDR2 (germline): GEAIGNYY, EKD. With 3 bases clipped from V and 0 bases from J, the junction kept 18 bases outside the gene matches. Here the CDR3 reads CACDPVLGDTRIPSNTDKLIF. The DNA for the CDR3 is TGTGCCTGTGACCCCGTACTGGGGGATACGCGGATACCCTCTAACACCGATAAACTCATCTTT.

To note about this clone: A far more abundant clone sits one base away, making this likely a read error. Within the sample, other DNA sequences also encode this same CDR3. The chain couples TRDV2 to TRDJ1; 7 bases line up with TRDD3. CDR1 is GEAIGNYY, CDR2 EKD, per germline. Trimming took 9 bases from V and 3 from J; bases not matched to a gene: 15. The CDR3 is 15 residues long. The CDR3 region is CARDSLLGTSDKLIF. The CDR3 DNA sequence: TGTGCCCGCGACTCTCTACTGGGGACCTCCGATAAACTCATCTTT.

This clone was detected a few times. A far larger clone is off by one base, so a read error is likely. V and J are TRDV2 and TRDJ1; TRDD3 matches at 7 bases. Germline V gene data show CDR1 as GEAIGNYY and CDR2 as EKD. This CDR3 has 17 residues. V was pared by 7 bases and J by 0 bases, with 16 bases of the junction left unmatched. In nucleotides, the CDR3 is TGTGCCTGCGGTAGGCTACTGGGGCACCAGAACACCGATAAACTCATCTTT. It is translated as CACGRLLGHQNTDKLIF.

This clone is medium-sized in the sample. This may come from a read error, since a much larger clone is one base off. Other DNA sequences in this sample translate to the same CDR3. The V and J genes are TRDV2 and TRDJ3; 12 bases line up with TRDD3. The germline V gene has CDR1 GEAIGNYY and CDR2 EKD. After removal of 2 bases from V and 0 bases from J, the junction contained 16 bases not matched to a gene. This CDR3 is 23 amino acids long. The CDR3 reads CACDIVLTGGYPVGSWDTRQMFF. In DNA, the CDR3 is TGTGCCTGTGACATCGTGTTGACTGGGGGATACCCTGTTGGCTCCTGGGACACCCGACAGATGTTTTTC.

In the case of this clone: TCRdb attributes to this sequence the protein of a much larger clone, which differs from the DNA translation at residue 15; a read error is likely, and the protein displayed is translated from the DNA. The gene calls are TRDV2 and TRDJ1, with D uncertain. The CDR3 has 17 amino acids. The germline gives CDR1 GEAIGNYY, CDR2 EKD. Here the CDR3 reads CACDTAAGRRYTDKPIF. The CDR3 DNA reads TGTGCCTGTGACACCGCTGCGGGACGCCGGTACACCGATAAACCCATCTTT.

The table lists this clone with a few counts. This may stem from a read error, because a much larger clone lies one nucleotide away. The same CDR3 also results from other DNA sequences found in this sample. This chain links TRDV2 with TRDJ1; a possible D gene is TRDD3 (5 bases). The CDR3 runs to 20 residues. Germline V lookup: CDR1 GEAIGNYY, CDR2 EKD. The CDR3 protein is CACDTVSYEVGRAYTDKLIF. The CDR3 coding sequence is TGCGCCTGTGACACCGTTTCATACGAGGTAGGCCGCGCCTACACCGATAAACTCATCTTT.

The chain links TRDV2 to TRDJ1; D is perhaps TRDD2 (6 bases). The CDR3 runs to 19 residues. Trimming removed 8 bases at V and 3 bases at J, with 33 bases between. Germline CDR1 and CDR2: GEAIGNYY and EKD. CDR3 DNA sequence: TGTGCCTCCGATGACCTCCTACTGAGGAATACAGGATATCCCGATAAACTCATCTTT. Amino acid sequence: CASDDLLLRNTGYPDKLIF.

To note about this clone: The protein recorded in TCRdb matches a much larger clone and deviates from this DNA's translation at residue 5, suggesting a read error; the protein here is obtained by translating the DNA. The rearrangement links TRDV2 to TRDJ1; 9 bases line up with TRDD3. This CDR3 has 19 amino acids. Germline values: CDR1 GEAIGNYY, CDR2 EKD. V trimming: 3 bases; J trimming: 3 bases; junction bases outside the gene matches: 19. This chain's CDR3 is CACDAVRGILSTWADKLIF. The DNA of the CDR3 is TGTGCCTGTGACGCCGTAAGGGGGATACTTTCAACTTGGGCCGATAAACTCATCTTT.

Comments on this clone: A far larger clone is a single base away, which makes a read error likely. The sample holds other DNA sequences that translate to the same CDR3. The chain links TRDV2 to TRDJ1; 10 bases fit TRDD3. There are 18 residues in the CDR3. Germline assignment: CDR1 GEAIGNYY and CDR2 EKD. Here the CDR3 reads CACDTLHRTGGSTDKLIF. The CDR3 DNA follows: TGTGCCTGCGACACCCTCCACCGTACTGGGGGATCCACCGATAAACTCATCTTT.

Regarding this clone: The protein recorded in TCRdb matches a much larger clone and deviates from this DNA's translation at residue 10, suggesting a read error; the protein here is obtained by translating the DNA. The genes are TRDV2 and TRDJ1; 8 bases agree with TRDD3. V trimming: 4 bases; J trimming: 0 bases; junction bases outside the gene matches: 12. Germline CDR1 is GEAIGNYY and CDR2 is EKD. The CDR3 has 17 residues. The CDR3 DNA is TGTGCCTGTGATTCCTTACTGGGGGGATTGGACACCGATAAACTCATCTTT. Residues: CACDSLLGGLDTDKLIF.

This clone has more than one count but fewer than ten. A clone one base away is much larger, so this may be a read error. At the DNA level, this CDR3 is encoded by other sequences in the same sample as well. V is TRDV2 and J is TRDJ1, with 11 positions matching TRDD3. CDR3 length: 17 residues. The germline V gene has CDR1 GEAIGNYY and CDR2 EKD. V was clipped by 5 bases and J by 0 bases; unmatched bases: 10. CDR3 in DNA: TGTGCCTGTGGCGGCATCCTGGGGGATACTTACACCGATAAACTCATCTTT. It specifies CACGGILGDTYTDKLIF.

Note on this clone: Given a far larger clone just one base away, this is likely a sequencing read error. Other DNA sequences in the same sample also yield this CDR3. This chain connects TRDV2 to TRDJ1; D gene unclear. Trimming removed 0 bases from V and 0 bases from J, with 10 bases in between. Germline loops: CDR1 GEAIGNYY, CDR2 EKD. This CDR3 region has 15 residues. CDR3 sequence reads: CACDTVGRYTDKLIF. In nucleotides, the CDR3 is TGTGCCTGTGACACCGTTGGAAGATACACCGATAAACTCATCTTT.

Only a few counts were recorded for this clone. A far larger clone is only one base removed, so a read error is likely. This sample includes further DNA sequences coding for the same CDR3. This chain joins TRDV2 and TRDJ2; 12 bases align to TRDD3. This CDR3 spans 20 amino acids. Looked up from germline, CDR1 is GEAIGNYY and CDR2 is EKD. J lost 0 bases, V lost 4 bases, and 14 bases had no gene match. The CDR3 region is CACEPVGTGGYIALTAQLFF. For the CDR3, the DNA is TGTGCCTGTGAGCCGGTAGGTACTGGGGGATACATCGCTTTGACAGCACAACTCTTCTTT.

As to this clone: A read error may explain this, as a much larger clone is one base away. CDR3 nucleotides: TGTGCCTGTGACAGCCTTCCTACGCGAATCGTTTCCCCTGGGGGATGGGACGCCGATAAACTCATCTTT. This gives the protein CACDSLPTRIVSPGGWDADKLIF. The V call is TRDV2, the J call TRDJ1; TRDD2 or TRDD3 may be the D gene (9 bases each). Trimming left V 2 bases short and J 3 bases short, with 39 bases between. The CDR3 length is 23 residues. Germline CDR1 reads GEAIGNYY; CDR2 reads EKD.

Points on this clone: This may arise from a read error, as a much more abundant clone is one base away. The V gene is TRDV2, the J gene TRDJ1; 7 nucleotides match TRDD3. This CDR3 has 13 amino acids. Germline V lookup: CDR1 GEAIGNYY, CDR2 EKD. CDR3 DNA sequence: TGTGCCTGTGACTGGATACGAACCGATGAACTCATCTTT. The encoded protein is CACDWIRTDELIF.